Presented here are 23 T cell receptor beta chains from one specimen sequenced in a study of CD8 T cells in Susac syndrome. With random hexamers, reverse transcription was performed on about 0.5 to 1 ug of RNA. MiXCR was run by TCRdb on the immunoSEQ multiplex PCR reads, yielding one entry per CDR3 protein. The sample includes some 260,000 distinct CDR3 sequences, approximately 92% of them seen just once. Sequencing was carried out using CD4+ T cells from PBMCs. The receptors come from a human donor with multiple sclerosis.

The chain links TRBV27 to TRBJ2-2; no clear D gene. Germline assignment: CDR1 MNHEY and CDR2 SMNVEV (reference sequence). The CDR3 has 14 amino acids. The V end was cut by 5 bases, the J end by 3 bases, with 10 bases between. In DNA, the CDR3 is TGTGCCAGCAGTCTCCTCGACTACACCGGGGAGCTGTTTTTT. As protein: CASSLLDYTGELFF.

The chain employs TRBV5-1 and TRBJ1-5; maybe TRBD1 (5 bases). V dropped 2 bases and J dropped 7 bases, with 10 bases sitting between them. CDR3 length: 13 amino acids. In germline, CDR1 is SGHRS, CDR2 YFSETQ. The CDR3 DNA follows: TGCGCCAGCAGCTTAAGGGGCGAACAGCCCCAGCATTTT. This translates into CASSLRGEQPQHF. Variable domain in full (rest from reference TRBV5-1 and TRBJ1-5): KAGVTQTPRYLIKTRGQQVTLSCSPISGHRSVSWYQQTPGQGLQFLFEYFSETQRNKGNFPGRFSGRQFSNSRSEMNVSTLELGDSALYLCASSLRGEQPQHFGDGTRLSIL.

The chain has TRBV7-9 and TRBJ1-1; a weak D match, TRBD1 (6 bases). Germline CDR1 is SEHNR and CDR2 is FQNEAQ (reference sequence). The V gene lost 5 bases and the J gene lost 1 base, with 11 bases spanning the gap. The CDR3 has 14 residues. CDR3 sequence: CASSPDRRNTEAFF. The CDR3 DNA reads TGTGCCAGCAGCCCGGACAGAAGGAACACTGAAGCTTTCTTT.

The V call is TRBV29-1, the J call TRBJ2-7; no clear D gene. The CDR3 runs 12 residues. V was shortened by 2 bases and J by 6 bases, with 11 bases between the two germline ends. Germline assignment: CDR1 SQVTM and CDR2 ANQGSEA. CDR3 nucleotides: TGCAGCGTTGAATCCGTCGCCGGCGAGCAGTACTTC. The encoded protein is CSVESVAGEQYF.

This sequence joins TRBV7-3 and TRBJ2-1; D is tentatively TRBD1 or TRBD2 (6 bases each). V lost 2 bases and J lost 9, with 17 bases in between. CDR1 SGHTA and CDR2 FQGTGA come from the germline V gene. The CDR3 is 15 residues long. This CDR3 is CASSLLGGTAGEQFF. CDR3 sequence (DNA): TGTGCCAGCAGCTTACTAGGGGGGACTGCGGGTGAGCAGTTCTTC.

J is TRBJ2-4 and V is TRBV29-1; D is perhaps TRBD1 (5 bases). V was pared by 7 bases and J by 5 bases, with 18 bases between. This CDR3 contains 14 residues. Per the germline V gene, CDR1 is SQVTM and CDR2 is ANQGSEA. The chain's CDR3 is CSAQGGAGENIQYF. In DNA, the CDR3 is TGCAGCGCCCAAGGTGGGGCTGGTGAAAACATTCAGTACTTC.

This clonotype was counted a single time. The chain recombines TRBV5-1 with TRBJ2-7; TRBD1 matches at 10 bases. CDR1 and CDR2 (germline): SGHRS, YFSETQ. The CDR3 contains 14 residues. The V gene end was trimmed by 3 bases and the J gene end by 8 bases; junction bases not matched to a gene: 8. The CDR3 DNA follows: TGCGCCAGCAGCTCAACCGGGACAGGGGACAAGCAGTACTTC. It translates to CASSSTGTGDKQYF.

V gene TRBV5-6 combines with J gene TRBJ1-2; 8 nucleotides align to TRBD1. Germline V gene sequence: CDR1 SGHDT, CDR2 YYEEEE. Germline trimming cut 5 bases from V and 4 bases from J; bases unmatched to any gene: 10. The CDR3 runs to 15 residues. The DNA of the CDR3 is TGTGCCAGCAGACCCCTCGGGACAGGAGGCTATGGCTACACCTTC. The encoded protein is CASRPLGTGGYGYTF.

The table lists this clonotype with a few counts. This sequence joins TRBV12-3 or TRBV12-4 and TRBJ2-5; no definite D call. V was shortened by 5 bases and J by 1 base, with 5 bases between the two germline ends. The CDR3 runs to 12 residues. Here the CDR3 DNA reads TGTGCCAGCAGTCAACTCCAAGAGACCCAGTACTTC. It specifies CASSQLQETQYF.

The chain has TRBV15 and TRBJ1-2; D unclear. Deletions cut 0 bases from V and 6 bases from J, with 8 bases between. This CDR3 contains 13 residues. The germline V gene encodes CDR1 LNHNV and CDR2 YYDKDF (reference sequence). In DNA, the CDR3 is TGTGCCACCAGCAGAGATTTCAGCGATGGCTACACCTTC. As protein: CATSRDFSDGYTF.

A single count supports this clonotype. The gene calls are TRBV19 and TRBJ2-6; perhaps TRBD1 as D (7 bases). The CDR3 is 13 residues long. The V gene's germline CDR1 is LNHDA and CDR2 SQIVND (reference sequence). Trimming shortened V by 7 bases and J by 13 bases, and 17 bases separated the two germline ends. In DNA, the CDR3 is TGTGCCAGTACCCCCGCGACAGGGAGGGTCCTGACTTTC. Translation: CASTPATGRVLTF.

The gene calls are TRBV5-1 and TRBJ2-1; 12 bases are a match to TRBD2. CDR3 length: 15 residues. Germline values: CDR1 SGHRS, CDR2 YFSETQ. The J segment lost 14 bases and the V segment lost 3 bases, leaving 12 bases of the junction unmatched. CDR3: CASSWTSGVFSAEFF. CDR3 coding DNA: TGCGCCAGCAGCTGGACTAGCGGGGTCTTTTCAGCAGAGTTCTTC.

The V gene is TRBV9, the J gene TRBJ1-3; D is possibly TRBD1 (5 bases). Germline lookup yields CDR1 SGDLS and CDR2 YYNGEE. Trimming stripped 3 bases from V and 3 bases from J, with 16 bases between. This CDR3 contains 16 residues. CDR3 loop: CASSAWGTALGNTIYF. CDR3 bases: TGTGCCAGCAGCGCTTGGGGGACGGCACTTGGAAACACCATATATTTT.

J is TRBJ1-5 and V is TRBV30, with D possibly matching TRBD1 (5 bases). In germline, CDR1 is GTSNPN, CDR2 SVGIG (reference sequence). With 5 bases removed from V and 3 bases from J, the gap between germline ends came to 8 bases. The CDR3 is 12 amino acids. The CDR3 region has the DNA TGTGCCTGGTCTGGGACCAATCAGCCCCAGCATTTT. Its translation is CAWSGTNQPQHF.

J is TRBJ1-2 and V is TRBV24-1; D might be TRBD1 (5 bases). The CDR3 loop spans 11 amino acids. Germline lookup yields CDR1 KGHDR and CDR2 SFDVKD. V gave up 9 bases and J gave up 6 bases, with 10 bases separating them. The CDR3: CATGAMNGYTF. The CDR3 nucleotides read TGTGCCACCGGGGCGATGAATGGCTACACCTTC.

This chain links TRBV6-5 with TRBJ1-2, with D unresolved. Germline CDR1 and CDR2: MNHEY and SVGAGI. V dropped 7 bases and J dropped 2 bases, with 17 bases sitting between them. CDR3 length equals 15 residues. This CDR3 reads CASKPRAPFNYGYTF. The CDR3 bases are TGTGCCAGCAAACCTAGAGCACCTTTCAACTATGGCTACACCTTC.

The V call is TRBV29-1, the J call TRBJ2-1, with D unclear. V shed 7 bases and J shed 5 bases, with 6 bases lying between them. This CDR3 region has 10 residues. Germline assignment: CDR1 SQVTM and CDR2 ANQGSEA. CDR3 residues: CSGLNNEQFF. CDR3 sequence (DNA): TGCAGCGGGTTAAACAATGAGCAGTTCTTC.

V usage is TRBV6-1 and J usage is TRBJ2-3, with no clear D. Germline V CDR1 and CDR2: MNHNS, SASEGT. The CDR3 is 13 residues long. Trimming removed 10 bases at V and 4 bases at J, with 15 bases between. The CDR3 reads CATRNPGADTQYF. In nucleotides, the CDR3 is TGTGCCACTAGGAATCCTGGGGCAGATACGCAGTATTTT.

The chain links TRBV5-6 to TRBJ2-5, with TRBD2 identical over 11 bases. This CDR3 contains 16 residues. V shed 6 bases and J 1 base; nucleotides not matched to a gene: 8. From germline, CDR1 is SGHDT and CDR2 YYEEEE. The CDR3 sequence: CASTKVAGGIQETQYF. CDR3 nucleotide sequence: TGTGCCAGCACCAAGGTAGCGGGAGGGATCCAAGAGACCCAGTACTTC.

This chain connects TRBV6-2 or TRBV6-3 to TRBJ1-5; D remains ambiguous. The CDR3 loop spans 13 amino acids. The V end was cut by 8 bases, the J end by 4 bases, with 12 bases between. Germline CDR1 MNHEY, CDR2 SVGEGT. CDR3 nucleotide sequence: TGTGCCAGCCGCCTCGCGGCGAATCAGCCCCAGCATTTT. Protein: CASRLAANQPQHF.

The rearrangement links TRBV29-1 to TRBJ1-1; D is unresolved. This CDR3 comprises 15 residues. Deletions cut 0 bases from V and 4 bases from J, with 15 bases between. Germline assignment: CDR1 SQVTM and CDR2 ANQGSEA. Here the CDR3 DNA reads TGCAGCGTTGAAGATCCGGTAGTGGCTGCCACTGAAGCTTTCTTT. Translated: CSVEDPVVAATEAFF.

The chain combines TRBV12-3 or TRBV12-4 with TRBJ2-2; D not certain. The CDR3 extends over 15 amino acids. The V end was cut by 4 bases, the J end by 2 bases, with 11 bases between. The CDR3 here is CASSWILPNTGELFF. In DNA, the CDR3 is TGTGCCAGCAGTTGGATCCTCCCTAACACCGGGGAGCTGTTTTTT.

The rearrangement links TRBV29-1 to TRBJ2-7, with TRBD1 identical over 9 bases. V trimming: 6 bases; J trimming: 5 bases; junction bases outside the gene matches: 11. The CDR3 contains 14 residues. Per the germline V gene, CDR1 is SQVTM and CDR2 is ANQGSEA. CDR3 in amino acids: CSVTTGTGSHEQYF. The DNA of the CDR3 is TGCAGCGTGACCACCGGGACAGGGAGCCACGAGCAGTACTTC.